The 18 T cell receptor beta chains below come from one sample, sequenced in a study of multiple sclerosis patients with progressive multifocal leukoencephalopathy. The assay was immunoSEQ multiplex PCR, and TCRdb's table has in-frame clones only and misses some. Of about 31,000 clones listed, approximately 90% are singletons. The time point was: time of PML onset. The sample consisted of PBMCs, taken from a patient treated with natalizumab. These receptor sequences come from a woman between 35 and 50 years old with progressive multifocal leukoencephalopathy.

This rearrangement joins TRBV6-1 to TRBJ2-7; TRBD2 matches 7 bases. CDR1 is MNHNS and CDR2 is SASEGT in the germline V gene. After removal of 6 bases from V and 3 bases from J, the junction contained 5 bases not matched to a gene. The CDR3 extends over 13 amino acids. CDR3 in amino acids: CASRPSGYYEQYF. As DNA, the CDR3 is TGTGCCAGCAGGCCTAGCGGTTACTACGAGCAGTACTTC.

The chain couples TRBV30 to TRBJ2-7, with D possibly called TRBD1 or TRBD2 (6 bases each). CDR1 is GTSNPN and CDR2 is SVGIG in the germline V gene (reference sequence). V was trimmed by 5 bases and J by 0 bases, leaving 23 bases between them. This CDR3 comprises 17 residues. The CDR3, as DNA: TGTGCCTGGGGGGGCATCAAAAGGGACTTTAGCTCCTACGAGCAGTACTTC. Translated: CAWGGIKRDFSSYEQYF.

The CDR3 region has the DNA TGCGCCAGCAGCTTATGGACGGGGGACACCGGGGAGCTGTTTTTT. It is translated as CASSLWTGDTGELFF. The rearrangement links TRBV5-1 to TRBJ2-2; tentatively, D is TRBD2 (6 bases). In germline, CDR1 is SGHRS, CDR2 YFSETQ. Trimming removed 2 bases from V and 3 bases from J, with 11 bases in between. The CDR3 sequence is 15 residues long. Together with reference TRBV5-1 and TRBJ2-2, the CDR3 gives the full variable domain: KAGVTQTPRYLIKTRGQQVTLSCSPISGHRSVSWYQQTPGQGLQFLFEYFSETQRNKGNFPGRFSGRQFSNSRSEMNVSTLELGDSALYLCASSLWTGDTGELFFGEGSRLTVL.

This chain uses TRBV28 with TRBJ2-7; no reliable D call. There are 16 residues in the CDR3. Trimming removed 2 bases at V and 3 bases at J, with 17 bases between. The germline V gene encodes CDR1 MDHEN and CDR2 SYDVKM. CDR3 sequence reads: CASSLHTSRADYEQYF. The CDR3 nucleotides read TGTGCCAGCAGTTTACACACCTCCCGGGCCGACTACGAGCAGTACTTC. Looking up the rest from reference TRBV28 and TRBJ2-7 gives the full variable domain: DVKVTQSSRYLVKRTGEKVFLECVQDMDHENMFWYRQDPGLGLRLIYFSYDVKMKEKGDIPEGYSVSREKKERFSLILESASTNQTSMYLCASSLHTSRADYEQYFGPGTRLTVT.

The chain employs TRBV25-1 and TRBJ1-6, with TRBD1 matching over 7 bases. This CDR3 region has 14 residues. CDR1 MGHDK and CDR2 SYGVNS come from the germline V gene. V lost 8 bases and J lost 7; bases outside the gene matches: 8. This CDR3 reads CASDRGRLNSPLHF. The CDR3 coding sequence is TGTGCCAGCGATAGGGGGCGGCTCAATTCACCCCTCCACTTT.

To note about this clone: A junction end diverges from the germline sequence, so it may reflect a read error. The chain uses TRBV19 and TRBJ1-3; D is unresolved. The CDR3 totals 13 residues. Germline-derived CDR1 and CDR2 are LNHDA and SQIVND (reference sequence). The CDR3 region has the DNA TGTGTCAGTAGTGGGATGGGCGGAAACACCATATATTTT. It specifies CVSSGMGGNTIYF.

This chain uses TRBV2 with TRBJ1-5; D is undetermined. This CDR3 region has 12 residues. Trimming stripped 0 bases from V and 3 bases from J, with 0 bases between. Germline values: CDR1 SNHLY, CDR2 FYNNEI. CDR3 protein: CASSEANQPQHF. As DNA, the CDR3 is TGTGCCAGCAGTGAAGCCAATCAGCCCCAGCATTTT.

The chain joins TRBV19 to TRBJ2-1, with 11 nucleotides matching TRBD1. Germline CDR1 reads LNHDA; CDR2 reads SQIVND (reference sequence). The V gene end was trimmed by 5 bases and the J gene end by 9 bases; junction bases not matched to a gene: 3. The length of the CDR3 is 13 residues. CDR3 loop: CASSSGTGGEQFF. CDR3 bases: TGTGCCAGTAGTTCGGGGACAGGGGGTGAGCAGTTCTTC. Variable domain in full (rest from reference TRBV19 and TRBJ2-1): DGGITQSPKYLFRKEGQNVTLSCEQNLNHDAMYWYRQDPGQGLRLIYYSQIVNDFQKGDIAEGYSVSREKKESFPLTVTSAQKNPTAFYLCASSSGTGGEQFFGPGTRLTVL.

This rearrangement joins TRBV6-5 to TRBJ1-6; D is unclear. Trimming left V 0 bases short and J 7 bases short, with 10 bases between. The CDR3 consists of 15 residues. Germline CDR1 reads MNHEY; CDR2 reads SVGAGI. The CDR3 nucleotides are TGTGCCAGCAGTTACTCGCCGGGGAGGAATTCACCCCTCCACTTT. It yields the protein CASSYSPGRNSPLHF.

This clone was seen just once. The chain is built from TRBV6-1 and TRBJ1-2, with D perhaps matching TRBD1 (6 bases). Germline V lookup: CDR1 MNHNS, CDR2 SASEGT. Trimming took off 0 bases at V and 4 bases at J, with 15 bases between the two ends. This CDR3 region has 16 residues. CDR3 region: CASSEAGTGSPYGYTF. CDR3 nucleotide sequence: TGTGCCAGCAGTGAAGCGGGCACAGGGTCACCCTATGGCTACACCTTC.

The V gene is TRBV6-5, the J gene TRBJ1-4; possible D gene TRBD1, 5 bases. Trimming left V 7 bases short and J 4 bases short, with 13 bases between. The CDR3 covers 14 residues. The germline CDR1 and CDR2 sequences are MNHEY and SVGAGI. The CDR3 protein is CASTITGGNEKLFF. CDR3 DNA sequence: TGTGCCAGCACTATAACGGGGGGTAATGAAAAACTGTTTTTT.

This chain connects TRBV7-2 to TRBJ2-7; D unclear. Deletions cut 5 bases from V and 2 bases from J, with 10 bases between. Germline V gene lookup returns CDR1 SGHTA and CDR2 FQGNSA. This CDR3 spans 13 amino acids. CDR3 coding DNA: TGTGCCAGCAGCCGAGACGCCCCCTACGAGCAGTACTTC. It is translated as CASSRDAPYEQYF.

This clone has just a few counts. The chain has TRBV7-3 and TRBJ1-2; 7 bases align to TRBD1. In germline, CDR1 is SGHTA, CDR2 FQGTGA. The V segment lost 5 bases and the J segment 6 bases; nucleotides outside the gene matches: 6. This CDR3 has 13 residues. CDR3 sequence reads: CASSHDRADGYTF. CDR3 bases: TGTGCCAGCAGCCACGACAGGGCGGATGGCTACACCTTC.

The rearrangement joins TRBV2 to TRBJ2-3; unclear D gene. The CDR3 contains 15 residues. V was clipped by 5 bases and J by 3 bases, with 15 bases between them. CDR1 and CDR2 from the germline V gene are SNHLY and FYNNEI. CDR3 DNA: TGTGCCAGCAGTCTGGACGGCACCTTGACAGATACGCAGTATTTT. As protein: CASSLDGTLTDTQYF.

The V and J genes are TRBV5-4 and TRBJ1-2; 11 nucleotides line up with TRBD1. Trimming took 7 bases from V and 2 from J; bases not matched to a gene: 4. This CDR3 spans 14 amino acids. CDR1 and CDR2 from the germline V gene are SGHNT and YYREEE (reference sequence). This CDR3 reads CASRRDRGNYGYTF. The CDR3 DNA sequence: TGTGCCAGCCGTCGGGACAGGGGGAACTATGGCTACACCTTC.

This chain links TRBV28 with TRBJ2-1; 9 nucleotides match TRBD2. The CDR3 spans 17 residues. The germline V gene has CDR1 MDHEN and CDR2 SYDVKM. The V segment lost 10 bases and the J segment 4 bases; nucleotides outside the gene matches: 17. CDR3 region: CATTPGDVSGSYNEQFF. The DNA for the CDR3 is TGTGCCACCACTCCCGGCGATGTTAGCGGGAGTTACAATGAGCAGTTCTTC.

Only one count was recorded for this clone. V and J are TRBV19 and TRBJ1-5; D might be TRBD1 (6 bases). Germline V gene lookup returns CDR1 LNHDA and CDR2 SQIVND (reference sequence). CDR3 size: 15 residues. Trimming pared 7 bases from V and 0 bases from J, leaving 13 bases between. The CDR3 DNA is TGTGCCAGTATCCTCCGGGACACTAGCAATCAGCCCCAGCATTTT. Amino acids: CASILRDTSNQPQHF.

The CDR3 DNA sequence: TGTGCCAGCAGTTACGACGAGGGAGCACAAGAGACCCAGTACTTC. It specifies CASSYDEGAQETQYF. The V gene is TRBV6-6, the J gene TRBJ2-5, with D maybe TRBD2 (5 bases). The germline V gene encodes CDR1 MNHNY and CDR2 SVGAGI (reference sequence). CDR3 size: 15 residues. V gave up 2 bases and J gave up 2 bases, with 12 bases separating them.